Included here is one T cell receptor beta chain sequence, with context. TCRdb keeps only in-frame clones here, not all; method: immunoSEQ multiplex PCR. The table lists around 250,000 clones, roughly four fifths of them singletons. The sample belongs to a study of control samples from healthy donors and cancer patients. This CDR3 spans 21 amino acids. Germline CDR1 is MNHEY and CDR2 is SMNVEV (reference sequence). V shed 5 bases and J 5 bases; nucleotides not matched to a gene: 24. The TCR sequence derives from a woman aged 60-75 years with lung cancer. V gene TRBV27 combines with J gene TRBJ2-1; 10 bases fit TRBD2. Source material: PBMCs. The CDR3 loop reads CASSPDPSGSSIQRGNNEQFF. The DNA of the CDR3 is TGTGCCAGCAGTCCCGACCCTAGCGGGAGTAGTATCCAGCGGGGGAACAATGAGCAGTTCTTC.